This T cell receptor beta chain stems from a study of blood T cell repertoires in COVID-19. Looking at the study overall: Whether acute or convalescent, the COVID-19 samples came from the United States, Italy and Spain.

V shed 4 bases, J shed 1 base, and the junction held 3 bases outside the gene matches. Per germline, CDR1 LNHDA and CDR2 SQIVND (reference sequence). CDR3 size: 16 residues. In the original analysis: Reference gene primer amplification gave estimated nucleated cell counts. TCRdb keeps only in-frame clones here, not all; method: immunoSEQ multiplex PCR. For V, J and clone size, that table is used; D and trimming come from the DNA. Found here are 120,000 to 150,000 clones, roughly 88% of them singletons; the top ten hold 7.2%. The V and J genes are TRBV19 and TRBJ2-3; the match to TRBD2 covers 12 bases. The TCR sequence derives from a woman in her forties or fifties in a cohort sampled during active or convalescent COVID-19. The sample taken for sequencing was peripheral blood. CDR3 coding DNA: TGTGCCAGTAGTAAGACTAGCGGGGGCCGCACAGATACGCAGTATTTT. It yields the protein CASSKTSGGRTDTQYF. The full variable domain, in which reference TRBV19 and TRBJ2-3 provide the parts outside the CDR3, is DGGITQSPKYLFRKEGQNVTLSCEQNLNHDAMYWYRQDPGQGLRLIYYSQIVNDFQKGDIAEGYSVSREKKESFPLTVTSAQKNPTAFYLCASSKTSGGRTDTQYFGPGTRLTVL.